Listed below are T cell receptor beta chains from one sample, sequenced in a study of control samples from healthy donors and cancer patients. Sequencing used immunoSEQ multiplex PCR; TCRdb keeps in-frame clones, though not all of them. The sample shows about 100,000 clones, around 81% of them seen only once. Sequenced sample: blood. The origin of the receptors is a man younger than 40 in good health. CDR3s leave out the opening cysteine and the closing phenylalanine or tryptophan.

J,V,CDR3
TRBJ2-5,TRBV19,ASSMRGQETQY
TRBJ2-2,TRBV12-3/TRBV12-4,ASSLLNTGELF
TRBJ2-2,TRBV5-1,ASSYVTGGANTGELF
TRBJ1-4,TRBV6-1,ASSGHPGGSSEKLF
TRBJ2-1,TRBV30,AWTSIQGNEQF
TRBJ2-3,TRBV30,AWSVGAGLGTDTQY
TRBJ2-7,TRBV12-3/TRBV12-4,ASSTYRGNEQY
TRBJ2-5,TRBV19,ASSMRGQETQY
TRBJ1-1,TRBV10-2,ASSETGGGTEAF
TRBJ1-2,TRBV5-1,ASSLAGTDYGYT
TRBJ1-6,TRBV6-5,ASSSGQLGGSPLH
TRBJ2-1,TRBV2,ASTNEGGPGEQF
TRBJ2-3,TRBV15,ATSRGLLAGDTDTQY
TRBJ2-1,TRBV19,APATSGGGNEQF
TRBJ2-1,TRBV6-1,ASSEAKGGYNEQF
TRBJ2-7,TRBV5-4,ASSLGAQYEQY
TRBJ1-2,TRBV2,ASSQRGNYGYT
TRBJ1-5,TRBV19,ASSIRRHRADYSNQPQH
TRBJ2-1,TRBV11-3,ASSLEGRDGKDEQF
TRBJ2-1,TRBV6-5,ASQLGRAWGDEQF
TRBJ2-7,TRBV9,ASSARLAGVEQY
TRBJ1-1,TRBV7-2,ASSRQPQGRNTEAF
TRBJ1-6,TRBV9,ASSVSRDNSPLH
TRBJ2-3,TRBV5-1,ASSVYRGEADTQY
TRBJ2-3,TRBV19,ASSTRLADTQY
TRBJ1-6,TRBV5-4,ASSPTGGGSPLH
TRBJ1-6,TRBV7-9,ASSRTGGGNSPLH
TRBJ2-5,TRBV5-4,ASSLGWASRETQY
TRBJ1-4,TRBV6-5,ASSSNRVTKLF
TRBJ2-7,TRBV30,AWSPLNRVDEQY
TRBJ2-2,TRBV10-3,AISESAGRNTGELF
TRBJ1-1,TRBV4-2,ASSQGSGQEITEAF
TRBJ1-6,TRBV24-1,ATSDLNRTENSPLH
TRBJ1-1,TRBV20-1,SARWNTEAF